These 10 T cell receptor beta chains share one sample of origin, sequenced in a study of CD8+ T cells in alopecia areata. RNA was extracted and reverse transcribed into cDNA as the sequencing template. Clones were sequenced by immunoSEQ multiplex PCR, and TCRdb holds only the in-frame ones, with some missing. The table records 200,000 to 250,000 clones, roughly three fifths of them present only once. The sequenced sample was CD8+ T cells sorted from blood. The receptors originated from a human donor in good health.

This chain joins TRBV9 and TRBJ2-1; D unclear. Looked up from germline, CDR1 is SGDLS and CDR2 is YYNGEE. The CDR3 loop spans 11 amino acids. V gave up 3 bases and J gave up 5 bases, with 3 bases separating them. This CDR3 is CASSANNEQFF. Here the CDR3 DNA reads TGTGCCAGCAGCGCAAACAATGAGCAGTTCTTC.

CDR3 amino acids: CASDRTEFNSPLHF. The CDR3 DNA reads TGTGCCAGCGATCGGACGGAGTTTAATTCACCCCTCCACTTT. The chain links TRBV7-2 to TRBJ1-6; D not resolved. CDR3 size: 14 residues. V gave up 8 bases and J gave up 6 bases, with 14 bases separating them. Per germline, CDR1 SGHTA and CDR2 FQGNSA.

The genes are TRBV29-1 and TRBJ2-1; 7 positions match TRBD2. CDR1 and CDR2 (germline): SQVTM, ANQGSEA. The CDR3 spans 13 residues. The V gene end was trimmed by 0 bases and the J gene end by 8 bases; junction bases not matched to a gene: 4. This CDR3 is CSVEEGGRYEQFF. CDR3 DNA sequence: TGCAGCGTTGAAGAGGGGGGGAGGTATGAGCAGTTCTTC.

This rearrangement joins TRBV11-2 to TRBJ1-1; D not certain. Trimming shortened V by 2 bases and J by 4 bases, and 8 bases separated the two germline ends. The CDR3 loop spans 13 amino acids. Germline V gives CDR1 SGHAT, CDR2 FQNNGV. CDR3 in amino acids: CASSLSPITEAFF. The CDR3 DNA reads TGTGCCAGCAGCTTAAGTCCCATCACTGAAGCTTTCTTT.

J is TRBJ2-7 and V is TRBV29-1; D is possibly TRBD2 (6 bases). The germline V and J ends were trimmed by 2 bases and 0 bases, with 17 bases remaining between them. This CDR3 is built from 16 residues. The germline CDR1 and CDR2 sequences are SQVTM and ANQGSEA. The CDR3 protein is CSVESPGGSNSYEQYF. CDR3 nucleotide sequence: TGCAGCGTTGAAAGCCCCGGAGGGTCAAACTCCTACGAGCAGTACTTC.

The V gene is TRBV15, the J gene TRBJ2-5, with 9 bases identical to TRBD2. The CDR3 length is 17 residues. In germline, CDR1 is LNHNV, CDR2 YYDKDF (reference sequence). V lost 0 bases to trimming and J lost 1 base; unmatched junction nucleotides: 6. CDR3 bases: TGTGCCACCAGCAGAGATCGACTAGCGGAAATCCAAGAGACCCAGTACTTC. This translates into CATSRDRLAEIQETQYF. Looking up the rest from reference TRBV15 and TRBJ2-5 gives the full variable domain: DAMVIQNPRYQVTQFGKPVTLSCSQTLNHNVMYWYQQKSSQAPKLLFHYYDKDFNNEADTPDNFQSRRPNTSFCFLDIRSPGLGDTAMYLCATSRDRLAEIQETQYFGPGTRLLVL.

The chain is built from TRBV9 and TRBJ2-7; possibly TRBD1 for D (6 bases). Trimming cost V 0 bases and J 0 bases, with 10 bases left between them. CDR1 and CDR2 from the germline V gene are SGDLS and YYNGEE. The length of the CDR3 is 15 residues. The CDR3 bases are TGTGCCAGCAGCGTAGCCAGGGGACCCTCCTACGAGCAGTACTTC. Encoded protein: CASSVARGPSYEQYF. Combining the CDR3 with reference TRBV9 and TRBJ2-7 gives the whole variable domain DSGVTQTPKHLITATGQRVTLRCSPRSGDLSVYWYQQSLDQGLQFLIQYYNGEERAKGNILERFSAQQFPDLHSELNLSSLELGDSALYFCASSVARGPSYEQYFGPGTRLTVT.

The gene calls are TRBV29-1 and TRBJ2-7; unclear D gene. With 4 bases removed from V and 9 bases from J, the gap between germline ends came to 16 bases. CDR1 SQVTM and CDR2 ANQGSEA come from the germline V gene. The CDR3 extends over 12 amino acids. CDR3 amino acids: CSVATLSLRQYF. The CDR3 region has the DNA TGCAGCGTTGCGACCCTTTCCCTGAGGCAGTACTTC.

This chain uses TRBV5-4 with TRBJ2-7; D ambiguous. V was trimmed by 1 base and J by 1 base, leaving 6 bases between them. Per germline, CDR1 SGHNT and CDR2 YYREEE (reference sequence). The CDR3 spans 13 residues. CDR3 sequence reads: CASSLPDSYEQYF. In nucleotides, the CDR3 is TGTGCCAGCAGCTTGCCGGATTCCTACGAGCAGTACTTC.

J is TRBJ2-1 and V is TRBV11-2, with D uncertain. Trimming stripped 5 bases from V and 4 bases from J, with 9 bases between. The CDR3 extends over 13 amino acids. From germline, CDR1 is SGHAT and CDR2 FQNNGV. CDR3 sequence (DNA): TGTGCCAGCAGCCGTAAAGGTTACAATGAGCAGTTCTTC. The encoded protein is CASSRKGYNEQFF.